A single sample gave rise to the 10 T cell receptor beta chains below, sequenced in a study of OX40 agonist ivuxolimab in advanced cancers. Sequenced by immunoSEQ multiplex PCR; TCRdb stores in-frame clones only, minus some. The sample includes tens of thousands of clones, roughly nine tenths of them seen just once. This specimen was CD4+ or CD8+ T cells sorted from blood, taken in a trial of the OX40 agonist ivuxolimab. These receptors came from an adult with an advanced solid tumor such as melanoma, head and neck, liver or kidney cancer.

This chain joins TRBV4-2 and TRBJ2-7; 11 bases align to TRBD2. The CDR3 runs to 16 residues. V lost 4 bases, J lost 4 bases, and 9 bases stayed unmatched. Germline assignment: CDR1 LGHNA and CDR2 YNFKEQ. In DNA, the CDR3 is TGTGCCAGCAGCCCCTGGGCTAGCGGGAGGACGTACGAGCAGTACTTC. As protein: CASSPWASGRTYEQYF.

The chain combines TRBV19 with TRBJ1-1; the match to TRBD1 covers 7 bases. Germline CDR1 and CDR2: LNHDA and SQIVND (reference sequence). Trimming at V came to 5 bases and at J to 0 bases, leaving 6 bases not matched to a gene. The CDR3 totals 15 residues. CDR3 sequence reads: CASSSRQGVNTEAFF. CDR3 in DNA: TGTGCCAGTAGTTCTAGACAGGGAGTGAACACTGAAGCTTTCTTT.

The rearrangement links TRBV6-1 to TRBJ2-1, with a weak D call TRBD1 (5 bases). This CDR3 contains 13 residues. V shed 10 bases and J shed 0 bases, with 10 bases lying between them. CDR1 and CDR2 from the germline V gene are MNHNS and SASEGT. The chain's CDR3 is CATDRGSYNEQFF. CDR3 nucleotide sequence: TGTGCCACCGACAGAGGCTCCTACAATGAGCAGTTCTTC.

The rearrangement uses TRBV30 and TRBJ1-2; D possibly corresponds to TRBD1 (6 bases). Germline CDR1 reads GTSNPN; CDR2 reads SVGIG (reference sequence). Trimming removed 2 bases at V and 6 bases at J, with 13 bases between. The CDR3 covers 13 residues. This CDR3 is CAWSSGDWDGYTF. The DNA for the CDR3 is TGTGCCTGGAGTTCAGGGGACTGGGATGGCTACACCTTC.

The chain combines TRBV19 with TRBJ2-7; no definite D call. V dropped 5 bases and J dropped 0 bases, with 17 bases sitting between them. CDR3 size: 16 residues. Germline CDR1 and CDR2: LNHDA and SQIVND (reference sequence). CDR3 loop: CASSDRAWGSSYEQYF. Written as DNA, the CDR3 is TGTGCCAGTAGTGATCGGGCGTGGGGAAGCTCCTACGAGCAGTACTTC.

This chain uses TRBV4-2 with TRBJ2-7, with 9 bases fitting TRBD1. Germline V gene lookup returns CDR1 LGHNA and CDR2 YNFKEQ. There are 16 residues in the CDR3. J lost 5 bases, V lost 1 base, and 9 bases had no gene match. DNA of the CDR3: TGTGCCAGCAGCCAAGCAGGACAGGGGAGGATCCACGAGCAGTACTTC. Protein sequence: CASSQAGQGRIHEQYF.

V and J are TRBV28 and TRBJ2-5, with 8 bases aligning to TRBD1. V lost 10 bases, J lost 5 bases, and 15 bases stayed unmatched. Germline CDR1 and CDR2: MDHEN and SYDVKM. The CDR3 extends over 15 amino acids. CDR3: CATSSRDRGWETQYF. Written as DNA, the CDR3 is TGTGCCACTTCATCCAGAGACAGGGGATGGGAGACCCAGTACTTC.

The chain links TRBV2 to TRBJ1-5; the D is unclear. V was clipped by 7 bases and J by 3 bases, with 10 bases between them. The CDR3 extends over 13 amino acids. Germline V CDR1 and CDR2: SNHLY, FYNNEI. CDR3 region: CASTRESNQPQHF. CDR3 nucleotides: TGTGCCAGCACCCGGGAATCCAATCAGCCCCAGCATTTT.

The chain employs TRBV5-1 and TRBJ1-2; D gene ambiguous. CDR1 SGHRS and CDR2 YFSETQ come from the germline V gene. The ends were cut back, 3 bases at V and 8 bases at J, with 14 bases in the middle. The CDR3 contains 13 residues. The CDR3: CASSSDGVRGYTF. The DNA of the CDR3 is TGCGCCAGCAGCTCGGACGGCGTCAGAGGCTACACCTTC. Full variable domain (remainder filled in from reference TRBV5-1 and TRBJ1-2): KAGVTQTPRYLIKTRGQQVTLSCSPISGHRSVSWYQQTPGQGLQFLFEYFSETQRNKGNFPGRFSGRQFSNSRSEMNVSTLELGDSALYLCASSSDGVRGYTFGSGTRLTVV.

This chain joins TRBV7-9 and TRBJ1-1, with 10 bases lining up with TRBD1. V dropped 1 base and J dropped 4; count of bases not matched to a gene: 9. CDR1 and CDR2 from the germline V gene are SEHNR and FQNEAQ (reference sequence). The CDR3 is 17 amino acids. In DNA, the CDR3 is TGTGCCAGCAGCTTAGGAGGACAGGGGGGAAGTTCCACTGAAGCTTTCTTT. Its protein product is CASSLGGQGGSSTEAFF.